Only one count was recorded for the clone carrying this TCR beta chain. The entry originates in a study of blood T cell repertoires in COVID-19. Across the whole study: Material from acute and convalescent COVID-19 was sourced from the United States, Italy and Spain. PBMCs, B-cell-depleted T cells, or T cells were the source of the cDNA or gDNA that made up the material.

Original data processing: Reference gene primer amplification gave nucleated cell count estimates. Profiling relied on immunoSEQ multiplex PCR, and the TCRdb table lists in-frame clones only, not all of them. V and J calls plus clone size are reproduced from that table; the DNA served to infer D and trimming. The table includes about 53,000 clones, about nine tenths detected once. V lost 0 bases, J lost 2 bases, and 4 bases stayed unmatched. This CDR3 has 16 amino acids. CDR1 and CDR2 (germline): SGHRS, YFSETQ. The V gene is TRBV5-1, the J gene TRBJ1-3; 8 nucleotides align to TRBD1. This clonotype originated in an elderly man with acute or convalescent COVID-19. Material for sequencing was peripheral blood. DNA for the CDR3: TGCGCCAGCAGCTTGGCCGGACAGGGCGCTGGAAACACCATATATTTT. Amino acids: CASSLAGQGAGNTIYF.